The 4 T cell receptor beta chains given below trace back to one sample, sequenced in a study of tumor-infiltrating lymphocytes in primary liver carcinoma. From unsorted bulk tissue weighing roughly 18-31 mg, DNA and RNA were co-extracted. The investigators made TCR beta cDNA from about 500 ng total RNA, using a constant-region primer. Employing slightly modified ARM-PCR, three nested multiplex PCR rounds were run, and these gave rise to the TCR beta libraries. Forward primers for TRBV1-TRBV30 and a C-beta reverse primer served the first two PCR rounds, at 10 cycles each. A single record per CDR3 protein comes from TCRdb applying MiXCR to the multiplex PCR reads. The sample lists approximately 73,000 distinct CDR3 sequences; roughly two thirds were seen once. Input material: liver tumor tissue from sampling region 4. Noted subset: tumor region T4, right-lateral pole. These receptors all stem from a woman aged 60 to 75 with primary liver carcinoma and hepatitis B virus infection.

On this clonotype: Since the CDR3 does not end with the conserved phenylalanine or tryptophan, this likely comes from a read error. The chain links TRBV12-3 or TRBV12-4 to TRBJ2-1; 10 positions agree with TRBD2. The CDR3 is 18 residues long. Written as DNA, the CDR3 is TGTGCCAGCAGTTTGGAGCGGGAGGGCCGCCGATCCTCCAATGAGCAGTTCTTG. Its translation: CASSLEREGRRSSNEQFL.

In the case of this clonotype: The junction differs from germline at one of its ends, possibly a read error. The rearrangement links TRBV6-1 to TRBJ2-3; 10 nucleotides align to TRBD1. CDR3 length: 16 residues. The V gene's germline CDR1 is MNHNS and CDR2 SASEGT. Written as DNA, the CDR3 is TGTGCCAGCAGTGGGCCCCGGGGACAGGGGCCAGATAGGCAGTATTTT. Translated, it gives CASSGPRGQGPDRQYF.

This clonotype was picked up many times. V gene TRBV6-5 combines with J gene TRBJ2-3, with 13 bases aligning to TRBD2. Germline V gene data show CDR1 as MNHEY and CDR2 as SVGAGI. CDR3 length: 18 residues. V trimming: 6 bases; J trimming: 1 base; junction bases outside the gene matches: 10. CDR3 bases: TGTGCCAGCAGCCGACTAGCGGGAGGAGGTCGCGGCACAGATACGCAGTATTTT. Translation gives CASSRLAGGGRGTDTQYF.

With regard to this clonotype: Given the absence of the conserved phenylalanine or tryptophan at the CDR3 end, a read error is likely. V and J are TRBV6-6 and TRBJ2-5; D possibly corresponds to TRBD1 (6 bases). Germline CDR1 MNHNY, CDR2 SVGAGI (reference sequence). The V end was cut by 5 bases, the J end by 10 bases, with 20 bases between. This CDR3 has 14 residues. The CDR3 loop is CASSTPYRETIQYY. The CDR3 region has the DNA TGTGCCAGCAGTACACCATACAGGGAAACGATCCAGTACTAC.